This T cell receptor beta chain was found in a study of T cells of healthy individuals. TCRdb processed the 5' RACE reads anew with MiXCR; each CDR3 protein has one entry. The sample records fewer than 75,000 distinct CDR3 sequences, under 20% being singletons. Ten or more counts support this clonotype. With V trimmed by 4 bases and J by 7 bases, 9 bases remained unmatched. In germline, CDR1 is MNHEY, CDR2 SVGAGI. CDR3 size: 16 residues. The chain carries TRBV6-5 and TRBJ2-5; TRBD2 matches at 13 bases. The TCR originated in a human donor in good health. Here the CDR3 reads CASSLGTSGVKGTQYF. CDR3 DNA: TGTGCCAGCAGTTTGGGGACTAGCGGGGTCAAGGGGACCCAGTACTTC.